A selection of T cell receptor beta chains follows, all from one sample in a study of cytomegalovirus exposure and HLA in healthy donors. Some clones are missing from TCRdb's copy, which holds only in-frame ones; the method was immunoSEQ multiplex PCR. The sample lists approximately 150,000 clones, 70% to 85% occurring once. The sample taken for sequencing was PBMCs. These TCRs come from a man aged 40-55 years in good health and CMV-seronegative. The CDR3 runs from the conserved cysteine through the conserved F or W. The order of the fields is J gene, D gene, V gene, clone size, CDR3 protein, CDR3 DNA. D genes are given only for firm matches. Clone size is shown for a subset of rows, as once, few, many or a class of expanded clone.

TRBJ2-3 . TRBV29-1 once CSGTQGTSTDTQYF TGCAGCGGCACACAGGGGACTAGCACAGATACGCAGTATTTT
TRBJ2-7 . TRBV25-1 . CASSEPGDYEQYF TGTGCCAGCAGTGAACCCGGGGACTACGAGCAGTACTTC
TRBJ2-2 . TRBV10-1 once CASPQENTGELFF TGCGCCAGCCCTCAGGAGAACACCGGGGAGCTGTTTTTT
TRBJ2-3 TRBD2 TRBV5-1 . CASSPGLAGDSTDTQYF TGCGCCAGCAGCCCGGGACTAGCGGGGGACTCCACAGATACGCAGTATTTT
TRBJ1-2 . TRBV6-5 . CASRLGQFNYGYTF TGTGCCAGCAGACTCGGACAGTTCAACTATGGCTACACCTTC
TRBJ1-4 . TRBV7-6 . CASSSAGATNEKLFF TGTGCCAGCAGTTCAGCGGGGGCAACTAATGAAAAACTGTTTTTT
TRBJ2-1 . TRBV7-3 once CASSPNGGAYNEQFF TGTGCCAGCAGCCCCAATGGGGGCGCGTACAATGAGCAGTTCTTC
TRBJ1-4 . TRBV14 once CASSPRTNLKEKLFF TGTGCCAGCAGCCCGCGCACGAACCTGAAGGAAAAACTGTTTTTT
TRBJ2-7 . TRBV5-1 . CASSLAPREAPDEQYF TGCGCCAGCAGCTTGGCACCGCGGGAAGCACCCGACGAGCAGTACTTC
TRBJ2-5 . TRBV4-2 . CASSQNTQETQYF TGTGCCAGCAGCCAGAACACCCAAGAGACCCAGTACTTC
TRBJ1-2 . TRBV4-1 . CASSPGTYLGRGYTF TGCGCCAGCAGCCCCGGGACTTACCTGGGTCGCGGCTACACCTTC
TRBJ1-1 . TRBV6-6 few CASGAAGRTEAFF TGTGCCAGCGGAGCAGCGGGGCGGACTGAAGCTTTCTTT
TRBJ2-3 TRBD2 TRBV6-1 . CASSVTSGGPDTQYF TGTGCCAGCAGTGTAACTAGCGGGGGCCCAGATACGCAGTATTTT
TRBJ1-1 TRBD1 TRBV6-6 few CASSGETGTEAFF TGTGCCAGCAGCGGAGAGACAGGGACTGAAGCTTTCTTT
TRBJ2-1 TRBD2 TRBV6-5 once CASSYRLAGGEQFF TGTGCCAGCAGTTACCGGCTAGCGGGGGGTGAGCAGTTCTTC
TRBJ2-3 . TRBV5-6 . CASSLEVVDTQYF TGTGCCAGCAGCTTGGAAGTAGTTGATACGCAGTATTTT
TRBJ2-3 . TRBV25-1 . CASSARVRTRTDTQYF TGTGCCAGCAGCGCTCGGGTTAGGACTCGCACAGATACGCAGTATTTT
TRBJ1-2 . TRBV29-1 few CSVEDDSLGYTF TGCAGCGTTGAAGATGACTCCCTTGGCTACACCTTC
TRBJ2-5 . TRBV28 . CASSFMSWRVQPQETQYF TGTGCCAGCAGTTTCATGTCGTGGAGGGTCCAGCCCCAGGAGACCCAGTACTTC
TRBJ1-2 TRBD1 TRBV5-5 few CASSHFTGGVGYTF TGTGCCAGCAGCCATTTCACAGGGGGGGTTGGGTACACCTTC
TRBJ2-2 . TRBV4-1 . CASSQDPLTGELFF TGCGCCAGCAGCCAAGACCCCCTCACCGGGGAGCTGTTTTTT